In this sample, the clone carrying this T cell receptor beta chain turned up a few times. The data originate from a study of blood T cell repertoires in COVID-19. In the authors' workflow: Estimation of nucleated cell counts relied on the amplification of reference gene primers. Method: immunoSEQ multiplex PCR; TCRdb's copy keeps in-frame clones and lacks some. Clone size and V and J calls were adopted from that table, with D and trimming inferred from the DNA. The sample has some 190,000 clones, about three quarters seen once; the top ten hold around 7.9%. CDR1 is SQVTM, CDR2 ANQGSEA, per germline. This CDR3 is built from 15 residues. Trimming left V 7 bases short and J 2 bases short, with 18 bases between.

Sequencing was performed on peripheral blood. The sequence was collected from a woman aged 45 to 65 with active or convalescent COVID-19. The V gene is TRBV29-1, the J gene TRBJ1-3; perhaps TRBD1 as D (5 bases). The CDR3 reads CSAGGGSEAGNTIYF. CDR3 in DNA: TGCAGCGCGGGGGGGGGATCAGAAGCTGGAAACACCATATATTTT.